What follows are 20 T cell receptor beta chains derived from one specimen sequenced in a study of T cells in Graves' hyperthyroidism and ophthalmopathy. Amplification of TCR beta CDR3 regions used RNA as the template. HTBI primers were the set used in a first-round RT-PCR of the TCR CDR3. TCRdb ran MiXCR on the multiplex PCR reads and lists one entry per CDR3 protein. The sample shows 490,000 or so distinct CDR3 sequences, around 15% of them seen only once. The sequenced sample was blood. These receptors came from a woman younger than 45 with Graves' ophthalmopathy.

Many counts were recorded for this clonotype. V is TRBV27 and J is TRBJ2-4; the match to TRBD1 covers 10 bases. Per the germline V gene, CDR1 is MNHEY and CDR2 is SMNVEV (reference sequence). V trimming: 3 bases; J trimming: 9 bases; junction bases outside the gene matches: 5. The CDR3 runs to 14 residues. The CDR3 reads CASSFRTGGSIQYF. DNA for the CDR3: TGTGCCAGCAGTTTCCGGACAGGGGGAAGCATTCAGTACTTC.

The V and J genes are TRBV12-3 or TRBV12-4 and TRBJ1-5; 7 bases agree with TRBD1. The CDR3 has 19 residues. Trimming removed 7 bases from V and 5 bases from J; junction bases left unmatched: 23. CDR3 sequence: CASNENRDSFFSRHQPQHF. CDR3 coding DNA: TGTGCCAGCAATGAAAACCGGGACAGTTTTTTTAGTAGACATCAGCCCCAGCATTTT.

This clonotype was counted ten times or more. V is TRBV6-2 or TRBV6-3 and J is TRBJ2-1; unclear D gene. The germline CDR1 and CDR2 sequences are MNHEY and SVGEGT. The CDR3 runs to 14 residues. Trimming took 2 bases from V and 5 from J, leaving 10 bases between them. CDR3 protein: CASSYPFINNEQFF. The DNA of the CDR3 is TGTGCCAGCAGTTACCCCTTTATCAACAATGAGCAGTTCTTC.

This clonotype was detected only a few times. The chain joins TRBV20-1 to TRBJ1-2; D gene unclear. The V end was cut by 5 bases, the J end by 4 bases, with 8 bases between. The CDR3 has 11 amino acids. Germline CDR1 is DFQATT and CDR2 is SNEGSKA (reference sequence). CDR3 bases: TGCAGTGCTCGGTTGACCTATGGCTACACCTTC. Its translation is CSARLTYGYTF.

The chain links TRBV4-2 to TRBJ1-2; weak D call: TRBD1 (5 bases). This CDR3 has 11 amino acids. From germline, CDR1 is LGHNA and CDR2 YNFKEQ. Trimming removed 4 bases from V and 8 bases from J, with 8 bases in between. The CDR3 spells CASSRDRGYTF. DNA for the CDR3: TGTGCCAGCAGCCGCGACAGAGGCTACACCTTC.

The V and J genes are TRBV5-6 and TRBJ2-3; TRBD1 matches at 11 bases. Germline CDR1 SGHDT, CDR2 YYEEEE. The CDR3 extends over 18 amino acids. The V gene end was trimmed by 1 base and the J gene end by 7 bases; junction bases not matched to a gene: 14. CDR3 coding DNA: TGTGCCAGCAGCTTGTGGACAGGGGGCAGTAGGACTGGCTATACGCAGTATTTT. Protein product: CASSLWTGGSRTGYTQYF.

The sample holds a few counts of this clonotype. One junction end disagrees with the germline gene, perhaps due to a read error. Here the CDR3 DNA reads TGTGCCAGCAGCCAAGAGTCAGGGTTACCCGAGCAGTGCTTC. Translated: CASSQESGLPEQCF. The chain employs TRBV3-1 and TRBJ2-7, with D perhaps TRBD1 (5 bases). The germline V gene encodes CDR1 LGHDT and CDR2 YNNKEL (reference sequence). The CDR3 contains 14 residues.

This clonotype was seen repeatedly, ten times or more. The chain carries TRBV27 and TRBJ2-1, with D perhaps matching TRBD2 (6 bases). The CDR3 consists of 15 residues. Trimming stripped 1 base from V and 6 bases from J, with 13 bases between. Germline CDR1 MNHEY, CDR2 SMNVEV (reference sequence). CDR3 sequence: CASSLLRDWLNEQFF. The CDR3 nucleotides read TGTGCCAGCAGTTTATTGAGGGACTGGCTCAATGAGCAGTTCTTC.

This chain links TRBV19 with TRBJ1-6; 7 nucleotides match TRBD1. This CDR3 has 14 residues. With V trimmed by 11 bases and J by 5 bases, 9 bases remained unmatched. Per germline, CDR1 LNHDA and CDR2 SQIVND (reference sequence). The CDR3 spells CAARNRGNNSPLHF. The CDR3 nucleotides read TGTGCCGCGAGGAACAGGGGAAATAATTCACCCCTCCACTTT.

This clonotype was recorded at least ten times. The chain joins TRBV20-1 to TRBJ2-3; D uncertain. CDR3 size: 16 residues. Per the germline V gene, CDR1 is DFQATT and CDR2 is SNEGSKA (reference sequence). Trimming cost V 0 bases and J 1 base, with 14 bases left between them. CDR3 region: CSARDPRPSRTDTQYF. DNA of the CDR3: TGCAGTGCTAGAGATCCCCGCCCTTCCCGCACAGATACGCAGTATTTT.

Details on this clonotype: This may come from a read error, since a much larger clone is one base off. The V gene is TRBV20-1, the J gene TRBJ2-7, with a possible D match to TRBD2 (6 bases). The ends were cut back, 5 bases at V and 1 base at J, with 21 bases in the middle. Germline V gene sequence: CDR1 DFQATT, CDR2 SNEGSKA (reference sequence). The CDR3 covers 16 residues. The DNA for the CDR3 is TGCAGTGCTTCGTACTCCGAGGGAGGACTTTCCTACGAGCAGTACTTC. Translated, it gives CSASYSEGGLSYEQYF.

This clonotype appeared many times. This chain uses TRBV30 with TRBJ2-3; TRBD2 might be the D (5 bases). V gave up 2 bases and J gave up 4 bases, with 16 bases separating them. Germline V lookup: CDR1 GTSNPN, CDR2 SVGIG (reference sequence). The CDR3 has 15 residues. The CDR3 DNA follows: TGTGCCTGGAGTAGCACGGGAACGAGGGCAGATACGCAGTATTTT. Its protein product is CAWSSTGTRADTQYF.

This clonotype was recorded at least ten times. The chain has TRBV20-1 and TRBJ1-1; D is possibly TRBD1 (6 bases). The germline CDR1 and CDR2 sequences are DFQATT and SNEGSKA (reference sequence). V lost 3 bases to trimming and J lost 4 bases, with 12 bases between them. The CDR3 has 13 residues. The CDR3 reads CSASGTRGTEAFF. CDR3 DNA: TGCAGTGCTAGCGGGACAAGGGGCACTGAAGCTTTCTTT.

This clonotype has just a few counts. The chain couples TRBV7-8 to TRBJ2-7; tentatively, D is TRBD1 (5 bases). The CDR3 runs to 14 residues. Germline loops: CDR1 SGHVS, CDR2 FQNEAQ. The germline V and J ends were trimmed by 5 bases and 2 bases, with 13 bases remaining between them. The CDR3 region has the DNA TGTGCCAGCAGCCTACAGGAAGGTACCTACGAGCAGTACTTC. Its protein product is CASSLQEGTYEQYF.

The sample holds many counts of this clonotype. DNA of the CDR3: TGTGCCAGCAGCTTACAGGGGGCTGGAAACACCATATATTTT. Amino acid sequence: CASSLQGAGNTIYF. The chain joins TRBV3-1 to TRBJ1-3; 8 nucleotides match TRBD1. This CDR3 spans 14 amino acids. V was clipped by 5 bases and J by 2 bases; unmatched bases: 2. Germline V gene sequence: CDR1 LGHDT, CDR2 YNNKEL (reference sequence).

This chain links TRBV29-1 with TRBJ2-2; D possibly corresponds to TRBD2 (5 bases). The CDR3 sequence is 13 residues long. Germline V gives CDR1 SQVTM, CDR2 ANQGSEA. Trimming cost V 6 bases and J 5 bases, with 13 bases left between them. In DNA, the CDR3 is TGCAGCGTCGAACCGAGGGTTACCGGGGAGCTGTTTTTT. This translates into CSVEPRVTGELFF.

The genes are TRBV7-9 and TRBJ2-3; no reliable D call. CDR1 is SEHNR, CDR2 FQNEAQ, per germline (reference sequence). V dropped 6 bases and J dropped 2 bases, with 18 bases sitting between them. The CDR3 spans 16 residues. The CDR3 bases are TGTGCCAGCAGTTGGACGACGGGCCGGTTCACAGATACGCAGTATTTT. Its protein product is CASSWTTGRFTDTQYF. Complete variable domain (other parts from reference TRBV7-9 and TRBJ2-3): DTGVSQNPRHKITKRGQNVTFRCDPISEHNRLYWYRQTLGQGPEFLTYFQNEAQLEKSRLLSDRFSAERPKGSFSTLEIQRTEQGDSAMYLCASSWTTGRFTDTQYFGPGTRLTVL.

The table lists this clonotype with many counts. The CDR3 loop is CSASQASEIGEQYF. The CDR3 nucleotides are TGCAGTGCTAGTCAGGCGTCTGAAATCGGGGAGCAGTACTTC. The chain joins TRBV20-1 to TRBJ2-7; D remains unclear. This CDR3 spans 14 amino acids. V was trimmed by 3 bases and J by 7 bases, leaving 19 bases between them. Germline CDR1 is DFQATT and CDR2 is SNEGSKA (reference sequence).

CDR3 protein: CAWSITGNEQYF. The CDR3, as DNA: TGTGCCTGGAGTATTACAGGGAACGAGCAGTACTTC. The rearrangement joins TRBV30 to TRBJ2-7; TRBD1 might be the D (6 bases). Per germline, CDR1 GTSNPN and CDR2 SVGIG (reference sequence). This CDR3 contains 12 residues. Trimming pared 2 bases from V and 5 bases from J, leaving 10 bases between.

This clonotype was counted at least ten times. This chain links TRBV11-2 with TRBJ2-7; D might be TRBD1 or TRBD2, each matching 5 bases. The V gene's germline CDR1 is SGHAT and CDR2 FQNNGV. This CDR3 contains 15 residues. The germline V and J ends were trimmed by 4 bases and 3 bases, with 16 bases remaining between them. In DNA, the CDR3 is TGTGCCAGCAGCTCGGGACGGGGCCGTAGCTACGAGCAGTACTTC. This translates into CASSSGRGRSYEQYF.